What follows are 12 T cell receptor beta chains derived from one specimen sequenced in a study of metastatic and nonmetastatic thyroid tumors. TCRdb reprocessed the PCR reads using MiXCR. Counted here are about 22,000 clones, less than 20% occurring once; the ten biggest clones make up 2.5% to 3%. Nobody among the patients had been given any treatment before thyroid surgery. The specimen sequenced was adjacent normal tissue. These receptors all come from a male donor with papillary thyroid cancer or a benign thyroid nodule (not recorded which). Some clones in this sample may be carry-over from other donors' samples.

The chain uses TRBV20-1 and TRBJ2-5, with 8 nucleotides matching TRBD2. Trimming removed 3 bases from V and 5 bases from J; junction bases left unmatched: 20. This CDR3 spans 18 amino acids. CDR1 and CDR2 from the germline V gene are DFQATT and SNEGSKA (reference sequence). As DNA, the CDR3 is TGCAGTGCTAGGAGTGGGCTAGCGGGCACTCAAATGGTGGAGACCCAGTACTTC. Its protein is CSARSGLAGTQMVETQYF.

This clone appeared a single time. One end of the junction fails to match germline, which may point to a read error. The chain uses TRBV5-1 and TRBJ2-1; the D gene is possibly TRBD1 (5 bases). Germline V lookup: CDR1 SGHRS, CDR2 YFSETQ. The CDR3 sequence is 17 residues long. This CDR3 reads CTSSLGYRPVGPDEQFF. The CDR3 DNA follows: TGCACCAGCAGCCTGGGTTACAGGCCAGTGGGTCCGGATGAGCAGTTCTTC.

This clone was seen repeatedly, ten times or more. The chain links TRBV20-1 to TRBJ2-2, with a possible D match to TRBD2 (6 bases). This CDR3 is built from 15 residues. Trimming removed 3 bases at V and 2 bases at J, with 13 bases between. The germline gives CDR1 DFQATT, CDR2 SNEGSKA (reference sequence). CDR3 in amino acids: CSARGGGGNTGELFF. CDR3 coding DNA: TGCAGTGCTAGGGGGGGAGGTGGCAACACCGGGGAGCTGTTTTTT.

J is TRBJ1-2 and V is TRBV4-1; perhaps TRBD1 as D (6 bases). CDR3 length: 14 amino acids. Germline V gene data show CDR1 as MGHRA and CDR2 as YSYEKL. V lost 1 base, J lost 9 bases, and 15 bases lay in between. The DNA for the CDR3 is TGCGCCAGCAGCCAAGGGTACAGGGCTGCGAGCTACACCTTC. Protein product: CASSQGYRAASYTF.

This clone was found many times. This chain connects TRBV29-1 to TRBJ1-1; D remains unclear. Trimming stripped 6 bases from V and 4 bases from J, with 9 bases between. Germline V gives CDR1 SQVTM, CDR2 ANQGSEA. The CDR3 is 11 residues long. CDR3 coding DNA: TGCAGCGTGAGGGCGGGCACTGAAGCTTTCTTT. Translated: CSVRAGTEAFF.

The gene calls are TRBV9 and TRBJ2-6, with 8 nucleotides matching TRBD1. Per germline, CDR1 SGDLS and CDR2 YYNGEE. The J segment lost 7 bases and the V segment lost 3 bases, leaving 15 bases of the junction unmatched. This CDR3 is 18 amino acids long. The CDR3 sequence is CASSDPRGLGDGANVLTF. The CDR3 DNA sequence: TGTGCCAGCAGCGACCCCAGGGGGCTCGGGGATGGTGCCAACGTCCTGACTTTC.

The table lists this clone with many counts. This chain connects TRBV6-1 to TRBJ2-3, with 12 positions matching TRBD1. The germline CDR1 and CDR2 sequences are MNHNS and SASEGT. This CDR3 contains 16 residues. The ends lost 5 bases at V and 7 bases at J; junction bases unmatched: 10. CDR3 in amino acids: CASSRLGTGGVNTQYF. For the CDR3, the DNA is TGTGCCAGCAGTCGCCTCGGGACAGGGGGCGTGAATACGCAGTATTTT.

The rearrangement joins TRBV20-1 to TRBJ2-7; TRBD2 is a possible D gene (5 bases). Germline V gives CDR1 DFQATT, CDR2 SNEGSKA (reference sequence). V was clipped by 6 bases and J by 3 bases, with 21 bases between them. This CDR3 is built from 15 residues. The CDR3 region is CSASTAASWNYEQYF. The CDR3 DNA follows: TGCAGTGCCTCGACCGCGGCTAGCTGGAACTACGAGCAGTACTTC.

The chain joins TRBV11-2 to TRBJ1-1, with 7 bases identical to TRBD1. Germline V gene sequence: CDR1 SGHAT, CDR2 FQNNGV. CDR3 length: 16 residues. The ends lost 1 base at V and 0 bases at J; junction bases unmatched: 5. CDR3 region: CASSLGQGAMNTEAFF. For the CDR3, the DNA is TGTGCCAGCAGCTTAGGACAGGGTGCCATGAACACTGAAGCTTTCTTT.

Ten or more counts support this clone. The chain couples TRBV7-9 to TRBJ2-5; tentatively, D is TRBD1 or TRBD2 (5 bases each). V was clipped by 5 bases and J by 1 base, with 14 bases between them. Germline CDR1 and CDR2: SEHNR and FQNEAQ (reference sequence). The CDR3 is made up of 15 amino acids. CDR3 residues: CASSPSGTIQETQYF. For the CDR3, the DNA is TGTGCCAGCAGCCCCTCAGGGACCATCCAAGAGACCCAGTACTTC. The whole variable domain, remainder taken from reference TRBV7-9 and TRBJ2-5, is DTGVSQNPRHKITKRGQNVTFRCDPISEHNRLYWYRQTLGQGPEFLTYFQNEAQLEKSRLLSDRFSAERPKGSFSTLEIQRTEQGDSAMYLCASSPSGTIQETQYFGPGTRLLVL.

This clone was seen at least ten times. Here the CDR3 reads CATSRTLAGAGANVLTF. The CDR3 DNA reads as TGTGCCACCAGCAGGACCCTAGCGGGAGCTGGGGCCAACGTCCTGACTTTC. This chain uses TRBV15 with TRBJ2-6; TRBD2 matches 10 bases. The CDR3 runs to 17 residues. Germline V lookup: CDR1 LNHNV, CDR2 YYDKDF (reference sequence). V trimming: 3 bases; J trimming: 2 bases; junction bases outside the gene matches: 4. Together with reference TRBV15 and TRBJ2-6, the CDR3 gives the full variable domain: DAMVIQNPRYQVTQFGKPVTLSCSQTLNHNVMYWYQQKSSQAPKLLFHYYDKDFNNEADTPDNFQSRRPNTSFCFLDIRSPGLGDTAMYLCATSRTLAGAGANVLTFGAGSRLTVL.

By sample share, this clone is medium-sized. This rearrangement joins TRBV6-1 to TRBJ2-3; 9 bases are shared with TRBD1. Germline assignment: CDR1 MNHNS and CDR2 SASEGT. The CDR3 loop spans 14 amino acids. Trimming cost V 5 bases and J 5 bases; bases outside gene matches: 5. CDR3 loop: CASSSTGGIDTQYF. The CDR3 nucleotides read TGTGCCAGCAGTTCGACAGGGGGTATAGATACGCAGTATTTT.